This T cell receptor beta chain was captured by sequencing in a study of blood T cell repertoires in COVID-19. Only in-frame clones appear in the TCRdb table, and some are missing; sequencing was by immunoSEQ multiplex PCR. The profile shows tens of thousands of clones, more than 60% of them singletons. Turning to this clone: It may be a read error: a sequence one base away is much more abundant.

The CDR3 spans 13 residues. The V and J ends lost 6 bases and 2 bases, in that order; junction bases with no gene match: 3. Germline loops: CDR1 MDHEN, CDR2 SYDVKM. The chain is built from TRBV28 and TRBJ1-2, with TRBD1 identical over 7 bases. The clonotype comes from a human donor in a cohort sampled during active COVID-19. Source material: peripheral blood. DNA of the CDR3: TGTGCCAGCAGCCTGGGACAGAACTATGGCTACACCTTC. It translates to CASSLGQNYGYTF.